This entry lists 21 T cell receptor beta chains sequenced from one sample in a study of blood T cells in healthy people across ages. Alongside a J-beta primer mix, a sample-barcoded 5' primer served in a second PCR lasting about 7 to 12 cycles. Each CDR3 protein is one row after TCRdb ran MiXCR on the 5' RACE reads. The sample has about 620,000 distinct CDR3 sequences, over 40% seen once. Sequenced material: blood. The receptors shown here come from a woman older than 75 in good health.

This clonotype was recorded a few times. The gene calls are TRBV7-2 and TRBJ2-5, with D possibly matching TRBD1 (6 bases). There are 14 residues in the CDR3. Germline V gene lookup returns CDR1 SGHTA and CDR2 FQGNSA. Trimming took 5 bases from V and 2 from J, leaving 12 bases between them. Written as DNA, the CDR3 is TGTGCCAGCAGCCCTCACAGGGTTCAAGAGACCCAGTACTTC. It is translated as CASSPHRVQETQYF.

The table lists this clonotype with many counts. The rearrangement uses TRBV5-1 and TRBJ2-1; weak D call: TRBD2 (6 bases). Trimming removed 0 bases at V and 0 bases at J, with 16 bases between. CDR1 and CDR2 from the germline V gene are SGHRS and YFSETQ. This CDR3 has 18 residues. The CDR3 bases are TGCGCCAGCAGCTTGGTCCCTAATAGCGGCCCCTCCTACAATGAGCAGTTCTTC. This gives the protein CASSLVPNSGPSYNEQFF.

The chain employs TRBV24-1 and TRBJ2-1; no firm D call. V dropped 3 bases and J dropped 1 base, with 18 bases sitting between them. Germline CDR1 and CDR2: KGHDR and SFDVKD. The CDR3 has 18 amino acids. This CDR3 reads CATSDPSTRPLSYNEQFF. In DNA, the CDR3 is TGTGCCACCAGTGATCCCTCGACCCGACCGTTATCCTACAATGAGCAGTTCTTC.

This clonotype has more than one count but fewer than ten. A much larger clone lies one base from this, so it may be a read error. V gene TRBV6-6 combines with J gene TRBJ2-3; maybe TRBD2 (7 bases). There are 15 residues in the CDR3. Germline V CDR1 and CDR2: MNHNY, SVGAGI (reference sequence). Trimming pared 2 bases from V and 3 bases from J, leaving 12 bases between. CDR3 sequence reads: CASSYAKGGTDTQYF. CDR3 nucleotides: TGTGCCAGCAGTTACGCGAAGGGGGGGACAGATACGCAGTATTTT.

The chain couples TRBV7-9 to TRBJ2-7, with TRBD2 identical over 10 bases. The DNA end lines up better with TRBJ2-4; the J call may be wrong. The CDR3 spans 17 residues. Per the germline V gene, CDR1 is SEHNR and CDR2 is FQNEAQ (reference sequence). The CDR3 reads CASSSVEAGGLRNIQYF. The CDR3 region has the DNA TGTGCCAGCAGCTCAGTCGAAGCGGGGGGGCTTCGAAACATTCAGTACTTC.

In its sample, this clonotype was seen many times. The rearrangement joins TRBV24-1 to TRBJ2-4; D could derive from TRBD1 or TRBD2 (5 bases each). The V end lost 4 bases, the J end lost 1 base, and 10 bases lay between the germline ends. The CDR3 contains 15 residues. Germline CDR1 and CDR2: KGHDR and SFDVKD. The CDR3 DNA reads TGTGCCACCAGTGACGGGGCAGTTGCCAAAAACATTCAGTACTTC. Its protein is CATSDGAVAKNIQYF.

The V gene is TRBV9, the J gene TRBJ1-1; the D is unclear. Germline CDR1 reads SGDLS; CDR2 reads YYNGEE. V shed 2 bases and J shed 5 bases, with 10 bases lying between them. The CDR3 runs to 13 residues. CDR3 sequence reads: CASSVEGRTEAFF. The CDR3 DNA is TGTGCCAGCAGCGTTGAGGGAAGGACTGAAGCTTTCTTT.

This chain uses TRBV12-3 or TRBV12-4 with TRBJ1-5; D is possibly TRBD1 (5 bases). The V gene lost 6 bases and the J gene lost 5 bases, with 17 bases spanning the gap. The CDR3 consists of 15 residues. CDR3 in DNA: TGTGCCAGCAGCTCCCAGGTGGGGGTCGATCAGCCCCAGCATTTT. Protein sequence: CASSSQVGVDQPQHF.

The gene calls are TRBV2 and TRBJ2-1; 9 nucleotides line up with TRBD2. CDR1 SNHLY and CDR2 FYNNEI come from the germline V gene. The CDR3 is 15 residues long. J gave up 1 base and V 7 bases, and 5 bases lay outside the gene matches. The CDR3 spells CASIPTSGSYNEQFF. CDR3 coding DNA: TGTGCCAGCATCCCGACTAGCGGTTCCTACAATGAGCAGTTCTTC.

The J gene is TRBJ2-5, the V gene TRBV7-2; D possibly corresponds to TRBD1 (8 bases). This CDR3 is 16 amino acids long. CDR1 SGHTA and CDR2 FQGNSA come from the germline V gene. V dropped 5 bases and J dropped 11 bases, with 27 bases sitting between them. The CDR3 DNA reads TGTGCCAGCAGCCCACAGGGGGGGGGCGGGGTATATGAGCAGTACTTC. It is translated as CASSPQGGGGVYEQYF.

A few counts support this clonotype. The V and J genes are TRBV6-6 and TRBJ1-1; 8 bases match TRBD1. CDR1 MNHNY and CDR2 SVGAGI come from the germline V gene (reference sequence). This CDR3 has 13 residues. V gave up 5 bases and J gave up 6 bases; unmatched junction bases: 5. The CDR3 region is CASSVTGEAEAFF. The CDR3 DNA is TGTGCCAGCAGTGTGACAGGGGAGGCTGAAGCTTTCTTT.

In its sample, this clonotype was seen a few times. This sequence joins TRBV5-1 and TRBJ1-1, with TRBD1 matching 8 bases. The CDR3 loop spans 15 amino acids. V was clipped by 4 bases and J by 4 bases; unmatched bases: 9. Germline CDR1 SGHRS, CDR2 YFSETQ. The CDR3 region has the DNA TGCGCCAGCAGCACCGCAGGGGGCCGGACCACTGAAGCTTTCTTT. Translated, it gives CASSTAGGRTTEAFF.

In its sample, this clonotype was seen many times. The CDR3 coding sequence is TGTGCCAGCAGTTACCTGTCGACCAAGCCCACAGATACGCAGTATTTT. It specifies CASSYLSTKPTDTQYF. The V and J genes are TRBV6-5 and TRBJ2-3; D not resolved. V lost 2 bases and J lost 2, with 14 bases in between. The V gene's germline CDR1 is MNHEY and CDR2 SVGAGI. This CDR3 has 16 residues.

This clonotype came up many times. J is TRBJ2-7 and V is TRBV7-3; D is possibly TRBD1 (6 bases). This CDR3 comprises 14 residues. Germline V CDR1 and CDR2: SGHTA, FQGTGA. V was cut by 5 bases and J by 3 bases, with 14 bases left in between. The CDR3 DNA reads as TGTGCCAGCAGCCCCCTCCCAGGGGACTACGAGCAGTACTTC. It yields the protein CASSPLPGDYEQYF. The whole variable domain, filled in from reference TRBV7-3 and TRBJ2-7, reads GAGVSQTPSNKVTEKGKYVELRCDPISGHTALYWYRQSLGQGPEFLIYFQGTGAADDSGLPNDRFFAVRPEGSVSTLKIQRTERGDSAVYLCASSPLPGDYEQYFGPGTRLTVT.

The CDR3 sequence: CATNGYEQYF. CDR3 DNA sequence: TGTGCTACCAATGGGTACGAGCAGTACTTC. V gene TRBV6-6 combines with J gene TRBJ2-5; D unclear. The DNA matches TRBJ2-7 better at its end, which makes the J call doubtful. Germline loops: CDR1 MNHNY, CDR2 SVGAGI (reference sequence). This CDR3 is built from 10 residues.

On this clonotype itself: Given a much more abundant clone one base away, this may be a read error. V and J are TRBV5-1 and TRBJ2-7, with a tentative D call TRBD2 (5 bases). The CDR3 extends over 14 amino acids. Germline V CDR1 and CDR2: SGHRS, YFSETQ. The CDR3 DNA reads TGCGCCAGCAGCGTGGACTCAAGCTCCCACGAGCAGTACTTC. It yields the protein CASSVDSSSHEQYF.

As concerns this clonotype: A much larger clone sits a single nucleotide away, making a read error possible. As DNA, the CDR3 is TGTGCCAGCAGCCCCAGCCAATCGTATGAGCAGTACTTC. Its translation: CASSPSQSYEQYF. This chain joins TRBV7-2 and TRBJ2-5; D gene ambiguous. This CDR3 has 13 residues. Germline CDR1 and CDR2: SGHTA and FQGNSA. The V gene lost 5 bases and the J gene lost 11 bases, with 18 bases spanning the gap.

The CDR3 region has the DNA TGCAGTGCTAGAGCAACAGGGGTCTATGGCTACACCTTC. Its translation: CSARATGVYGYTF. V is TRBV20-1 and J is TRBJ1-2, with TRBD1 matching 7 bases. Germline values: CDR1 DFQATT, CDR2 SNEGSKA (reference sequence). This CDR3 spans 13 amino acids. V lost 1 base to trimming and J lost 4 bases; unmatched junction nucleotides: 3.

This rearrangement joins TRBV10-3 to TRBJ1-5; D is ambiguous. With 4 bases removed from V and 3 bases from J, the gap between germline ends came to 4 bases. Germline CDR1 is ENHRY and CDR2 is SYGVKD. CDR3 size: 12 residues. The CDR3 loop is CAISGVNQPQHF. The CDR3 DNA is TGTGCCATCAGTGGGGTCAATCAGCCCCAGCATTTT.

This clonotype was recorded at least ten times. The CDR3 coding sequence is TGCGCCAGCAGCAGCGGGGCCGTGAACACTGAAGCTTTCTTT. Translating gives CASSSGAVNTEAFF. V usage is TRBV5-1 and J usage is TRBJ1-1, with a possible D match to TRBD1 (5 bases). CDR1 and CDR2 from the germline V gene are SGHRS and YFSETQ. The CDR3 length is 14 residues. V was trimmed by 4 bases and J by 0 bases, leaving 10 bases between them.

This clonotype has ten or more counts. The CDR3 loop reads CASRGDRRNEQFF. The CDR3 DNA reads TGTGCCAGCAGGGGCGACAGGAGAAATGAGCAGTTCTTC. This chain connects TRBV6-5 to TRBJ2-1, with D possibly TRBD1 on 6 matching bases. V lost 6 bases and J 7 bases, leaving 13 bases between the germline ends. Germline CDR1 MNHEY, CDR2 SVGAGI. The CDR3 is 13 residues long.